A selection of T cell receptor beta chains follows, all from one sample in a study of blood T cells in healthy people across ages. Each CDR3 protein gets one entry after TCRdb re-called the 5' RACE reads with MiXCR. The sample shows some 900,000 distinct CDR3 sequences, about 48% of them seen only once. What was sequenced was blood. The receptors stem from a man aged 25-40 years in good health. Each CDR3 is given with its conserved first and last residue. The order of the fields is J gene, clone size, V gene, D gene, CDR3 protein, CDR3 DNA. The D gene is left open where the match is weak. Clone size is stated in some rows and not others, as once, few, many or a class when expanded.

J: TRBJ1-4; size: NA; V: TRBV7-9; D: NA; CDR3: CASSPRDPVNEKLFF; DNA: TGTGCCAGCAGCCCGAGGGACCCCGTAAATGAAAAACTGTTTTTT
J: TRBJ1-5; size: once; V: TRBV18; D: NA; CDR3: CASSPQTGEGQPQHF; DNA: TGTGCCAGCTCACCACAGACAGGTGAAGGTCAGCCCCAGCATTTT
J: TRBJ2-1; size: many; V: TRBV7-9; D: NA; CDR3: CASSLRGARDNEQFF; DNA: TGTGCCAGCAGCTTAAGGGGCGCGAGGGACAATGAGCAGTTCTTC
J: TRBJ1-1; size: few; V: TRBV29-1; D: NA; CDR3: CSVEGQTEAFF; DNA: TGCAGCGTTGAAGGACAGACTGAAGCTTTCTTT
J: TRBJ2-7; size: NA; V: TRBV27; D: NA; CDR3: CASRDGDGAYEQYF; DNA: TGTGCCAGCAGGGACGGGGACGGAGCCTACGAGCAGTACTTC
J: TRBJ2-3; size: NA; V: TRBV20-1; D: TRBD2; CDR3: CSAQASGGPGRNTQYF; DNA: TGCAGTGCTCAGGCTAGCGGGGGCCCCGGGAGGAATACGCAGTATTTT
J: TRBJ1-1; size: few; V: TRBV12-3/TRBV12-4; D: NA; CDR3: CASSFRSGGQNTEAFF; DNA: TGTGCCAGCAGTTTTAGGTCTGGAGGACAAAACACTGAAGCTTTCTTT
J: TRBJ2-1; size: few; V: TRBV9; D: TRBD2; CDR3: CASSVDPSGTYNEQFF; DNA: TGTGCCAGCAGCGTAGATCCTAGCGGGACCTACAATGAGCAGTTCTTC
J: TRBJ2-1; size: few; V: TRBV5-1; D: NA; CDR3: CASSLLPSVNEQFF; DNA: TGCGCCAGCAGCTTGCTCCCCAGTGTCAATGAGCAGTTCTTC
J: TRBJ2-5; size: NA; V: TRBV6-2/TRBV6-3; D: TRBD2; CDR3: CASIPSGGNEQYF; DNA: TGTGCCAGCATCCCGAGCGGGGGCAATGAGCAGTACTTC
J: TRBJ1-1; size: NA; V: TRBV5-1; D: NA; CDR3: CASSTPSGAEAFF; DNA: TGCGCCAGCAGCACCCCCAGCGGGGCAGAAGCTTTCTTT
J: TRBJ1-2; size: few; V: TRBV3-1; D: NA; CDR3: CASSPPRRSYGYTF; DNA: TGTGCCAGCAGCCCTCCCCGCAGGAGCTATGGCTACACCTTC
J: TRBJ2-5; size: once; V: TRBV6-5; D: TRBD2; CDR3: CASSGEGGFGETQYF; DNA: TGTGCCAGCTCCGGAGAGGGAGGGTTTGGTGAGACCCAGTACTTC
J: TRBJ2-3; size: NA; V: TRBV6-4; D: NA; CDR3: CASSDPFTDTQYF; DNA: TGTGCCAGCAGTGACCCCTTTACAGATACGCAGTATTTT
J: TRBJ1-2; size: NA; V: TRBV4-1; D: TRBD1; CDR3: CASSSGTGKHYGYTF; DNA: TGCGCCAGCAGCTCCGGGACAGGGAAGCACTATGGCTACACCTTC
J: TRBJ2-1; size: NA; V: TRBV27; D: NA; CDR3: CASRRLQGSNEQFF; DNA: TGTGCCAGCAGACGGCTCCAAGGGTCCAATGAGCAGTTCTTC
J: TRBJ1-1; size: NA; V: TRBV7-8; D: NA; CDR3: CASSGRTVQAFF; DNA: TGTGCCAGCAGCGGCCGGACAGTACAAGCTTTCTTT
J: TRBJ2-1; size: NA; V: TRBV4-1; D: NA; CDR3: CASSQEWRQPNEQFF; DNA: TGCGCCAGCAGCCAAGAATGGAGACAGCCCAATGAGCAGTTCTTC
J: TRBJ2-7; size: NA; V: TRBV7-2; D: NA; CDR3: CASSGPPYNEQYF; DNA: TGTGCCAGCAGCGGCCCCCCATACAATGAGCAGTACTTC
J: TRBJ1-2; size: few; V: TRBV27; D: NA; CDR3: CASSSLDELPYGYTF; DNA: TGTGCCAGCAGTTCCCTCGACGAATTACCCTATGGCTACACCTTC
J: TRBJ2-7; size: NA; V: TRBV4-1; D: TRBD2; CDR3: CASSLSGGSPYEQYF; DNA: TGCGCCAGCAGTCTTAGCGGGGGGTCGCCCTACGAGCAGTACTTC
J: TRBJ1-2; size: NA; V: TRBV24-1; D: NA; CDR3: CATGDDSTYGYTF; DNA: TGTGCCACCGGTGACGACAGTACCTATGGCTACACCTTC
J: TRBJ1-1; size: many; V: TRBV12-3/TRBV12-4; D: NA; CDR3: CASSETGSNTEAFF; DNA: TGTGCCAGCAGCGAAACAGGGTCAAACACTGAAGCTTTCTTT
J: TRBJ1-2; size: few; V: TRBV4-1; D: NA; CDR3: CASSRGHFKITGENYGYTF; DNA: TGCGCCAGCAGCCGAGGGCATTTTAAGATAACGGGCGAGAACTATGGCTACACCTTC
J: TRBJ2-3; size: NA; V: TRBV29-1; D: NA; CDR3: CSVERGSGTDTQYF; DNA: TGCAGCGTTGAAAGAGGGTCTGGCACAGATACGCAGTATTTT
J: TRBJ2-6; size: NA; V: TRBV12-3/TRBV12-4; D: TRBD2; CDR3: CASSLPGLAISGANVLTF; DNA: TGTGCCAGCAGTTTACCGGGACTAGCGATCTCTGGGGCCAACGTCCTGACTTTC
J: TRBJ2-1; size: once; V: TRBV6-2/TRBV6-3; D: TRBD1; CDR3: CASSSTGTGFNEQFF; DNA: TGTGCCAGCAGTTCCACCGGGACAGGGTTTAATGAGCAGTTCTTC
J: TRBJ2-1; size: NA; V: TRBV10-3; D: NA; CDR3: CAISLGTRQETQFF; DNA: TGTGCCATCAGTCTCGGGACGAGACAAGAGACCCAGTTCTTC
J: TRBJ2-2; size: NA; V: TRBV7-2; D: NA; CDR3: CASSPYDLNTGELFF; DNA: TGTGCCAGCAGCCCCTACGATTTGAACACCGGGGAGCTGTTTTTT
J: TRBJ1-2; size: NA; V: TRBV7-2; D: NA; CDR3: CASSLAGLGDYGYTF; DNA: TGTGCCAGCAGCTTAGCGGGGCTGGGGGACTATGGCTACACCTTC
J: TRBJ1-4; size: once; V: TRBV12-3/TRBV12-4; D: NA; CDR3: CASSQIGGEKLFF; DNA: TGTGCCAGCTCCCAGATCGGGGGGGAAAAACTGTTTTTT
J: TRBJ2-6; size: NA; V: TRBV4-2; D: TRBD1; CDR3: CACSQVAGQGPLLGANVLTF; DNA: TGTGCCTGCAGCCAGGTCGCCGGACAGGGGCCTCTCCTCGGGGCCAACGTCCTGACTTTC
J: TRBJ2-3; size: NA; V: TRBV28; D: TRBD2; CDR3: CASTPAGGLDTQYF; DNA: TGTGCCAGCACCCCGGCGGGGGGTTTAGATACGCAGTATTTT
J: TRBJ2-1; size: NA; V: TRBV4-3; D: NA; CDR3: CASSPGFLRGHANEQFF; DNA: TGCGCCAGCAGCCCGGGCTTTTTGCGGGGCCATGCCAATGAGCAGTTCTTC
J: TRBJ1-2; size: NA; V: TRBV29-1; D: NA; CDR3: CSVYNTDNYGYTF; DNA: TGCAGCGTATATAACACAGACAACTATGGCTACACCTTC
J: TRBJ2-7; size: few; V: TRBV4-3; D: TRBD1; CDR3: CASSQGSTGIYNEQYF; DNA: TGCGCCAGCAGCCAAGGTTCGACAGGGATCTACAATGAGCAGTACTTC
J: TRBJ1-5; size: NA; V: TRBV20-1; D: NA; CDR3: CSARDGGGNQPQHF; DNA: TGCAGTGCTAGAGACGGGGGGGGCAATCAGCCCCAGCATTTT
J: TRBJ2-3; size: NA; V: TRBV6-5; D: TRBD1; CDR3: CASSSDRPSTDTQYF; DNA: TGTGCCAGCAGTTCGGACAGGCCTAGCACAGATACGCAGTATTTT
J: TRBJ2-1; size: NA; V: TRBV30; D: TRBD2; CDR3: CAWSVAGDFYNEQFF; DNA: TGTGCCTGGAGTGTAGCGGGGGACTTCTACAATGAGCAGTTCTTC
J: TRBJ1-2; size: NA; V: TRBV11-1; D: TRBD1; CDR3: CASSSRQGANYGYTF; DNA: TGTGCCAGCAGTTCCCGTCAGGGGGCCAACTATGGCTACACCTTC
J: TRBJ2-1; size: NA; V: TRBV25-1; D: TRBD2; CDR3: CASNRRGSSYNEQFF; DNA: TGTGCCAGCAACCGGCGCGGGAGCTCCTACAATGAGCAGTTCTTC
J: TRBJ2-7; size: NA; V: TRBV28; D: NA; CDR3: CASNLGRGYEQYF; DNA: TGTGCCAGCAACTTGGGAAGAGGCTACGAGCAGTACTTC
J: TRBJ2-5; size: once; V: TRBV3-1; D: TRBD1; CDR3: CTSSHRGREQYF; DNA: TGTACCAGCAGCCACAGGGGACGAGAGCAGTACTTC
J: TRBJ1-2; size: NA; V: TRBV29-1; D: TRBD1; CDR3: CSAGTGREGYTF; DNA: TGCAGCGCTGGGACAGGCCGGGAGGGCTACACCTTC
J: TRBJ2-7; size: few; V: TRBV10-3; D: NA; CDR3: CAISERAYEQYF; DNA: TGTGCCATCAGTGAGAGGGCCTACGAGCAGTACTTC
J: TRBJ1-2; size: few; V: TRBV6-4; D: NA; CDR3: CASSEGAGANYGYTF; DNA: TGTGCCAGCAGTGAGGGGGCAGGGGCTAACTATGGCTACACCTTC
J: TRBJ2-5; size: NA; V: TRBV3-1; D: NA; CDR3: CASSPSGGLQETQYF; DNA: TGTGCCAGCAGCCCCTCCGGGGGTCTCCAAGAGACCCAGTACTTC
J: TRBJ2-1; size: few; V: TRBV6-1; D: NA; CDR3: CATSLADGYNEQFF; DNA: TGTGCCACCTCCCTAGCCGATGGATACAATGAGCAGTTCTTC
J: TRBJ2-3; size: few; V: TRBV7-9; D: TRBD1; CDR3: CASSSRQGDTQYF; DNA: TGTGCCAGCAGTTCCCGACAGGGAGATACGCAGTATTTT
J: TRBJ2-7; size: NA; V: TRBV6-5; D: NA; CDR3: CASRRYSGSYEQYF; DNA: TGTGCCAGCAGACGCTACAGTGGCTCCTACGAGCAGTACTTC
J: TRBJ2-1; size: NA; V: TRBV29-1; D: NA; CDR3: CSGIGANEQFF; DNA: TGCAGCGGTATAGGGGCCAATGAGCAGTTCTTC
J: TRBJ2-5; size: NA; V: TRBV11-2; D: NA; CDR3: CASSFGQMETQYF; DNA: TGTGCCAGCAGCTTCGGGCAGATGGAGACCCAGTACTTC
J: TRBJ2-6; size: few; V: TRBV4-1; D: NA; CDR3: CASSQEGSALSGANVLTF; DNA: TGCGCCAGCAGCCAAGAGGGGTCTGCCCTCTCTGGGGCCAACGTCCTGACTTTC
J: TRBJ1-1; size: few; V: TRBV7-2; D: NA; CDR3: CASSFLERSEAFF; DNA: TGTGCCAGCAGCTTCTTGGAACGGTCTGAAGCTTTCTTT
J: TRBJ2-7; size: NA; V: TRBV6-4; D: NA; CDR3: CASSDGGDGVLHYEQYF; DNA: TGTGCCAGCAGTGACGGGGGAGACGGGGTCCTCCACTACGAGCAGTACTTC
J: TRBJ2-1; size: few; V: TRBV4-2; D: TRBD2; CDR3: CASSQAGTSGEPYNEQFF; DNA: TGTGCCAGCAGCCAAGCTGGGACTAGCGGGGAGCCCTACAATGAGCAGTTCTTC
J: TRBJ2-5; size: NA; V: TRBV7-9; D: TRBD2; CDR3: CASSSTSGAIQETQYF; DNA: TGTGCCAGCAGCTCAACTAGCGGGGCAATCCAAGAGACCCAGTACTTC